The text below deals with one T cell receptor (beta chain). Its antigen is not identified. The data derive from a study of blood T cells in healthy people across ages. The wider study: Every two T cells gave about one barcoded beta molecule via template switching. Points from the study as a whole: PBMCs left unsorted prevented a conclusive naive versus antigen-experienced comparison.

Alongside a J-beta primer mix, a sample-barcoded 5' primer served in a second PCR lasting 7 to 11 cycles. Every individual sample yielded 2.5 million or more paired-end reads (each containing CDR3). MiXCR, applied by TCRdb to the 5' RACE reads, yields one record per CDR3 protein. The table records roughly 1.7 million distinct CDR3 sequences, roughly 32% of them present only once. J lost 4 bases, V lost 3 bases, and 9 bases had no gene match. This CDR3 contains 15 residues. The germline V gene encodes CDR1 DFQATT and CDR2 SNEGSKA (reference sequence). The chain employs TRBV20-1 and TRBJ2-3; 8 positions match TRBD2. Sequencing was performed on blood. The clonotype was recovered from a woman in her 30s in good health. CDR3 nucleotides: TGCAGTGCTAGTTATCGGGAGGGCCGGGCAGATACGCAGTATTTT. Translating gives CSASYREGRADTQYF.